The clone carrying this TCR beta chain was seen repeatedly, ten times or more. This entry is derived from a study of T cells in Graves' hyperthyroidism and ophthalmopathy. Researchers amplified the TCR beta CDR3 regions from RNA transcripts. The primer set for the first-round RT-PCR of the TCR CDR3 was HTBI. TCRdb analysed the multiplex PCR reads with MiXCR anew, one entry per CDR3 protein. The sample records roughly 530,000 distinct CDR3 sequences, under 20% being singletons. Germline V gene sequence: CDR1 SGDLS, CDR2 YYNGEE. V lost 1 base and J 1 base, leaving 9 bases between the germline ends. The CDR3 is made up of 15 amino acids.

The sequenced sample was blood. The origin of this receptor is a woman aged 18-30 years with Graves' ophthalmopathy. The chain carries TRBV9 and TRBJ2-1; D is ambiguous. CDR3 nucleotides: TGTGCCAGCAGCGTACAGGTTTCGTCCTACAATGAGCAGTTCTTC. Translation: CASSVQVSSYNEQFF. Filled out from reference TRBV9 and TRBJ2-1, the complete variable domain reads DSGVTQTPKHLITATGQRVTLRCSPRSGDLSVYWYQQSLDQGLQFLIQYYNGEERAKGNILERFSAQQFPDLHSELNLSSLELGDSALYFCASSVQVSSYNEQFFGPGTRLTVL.